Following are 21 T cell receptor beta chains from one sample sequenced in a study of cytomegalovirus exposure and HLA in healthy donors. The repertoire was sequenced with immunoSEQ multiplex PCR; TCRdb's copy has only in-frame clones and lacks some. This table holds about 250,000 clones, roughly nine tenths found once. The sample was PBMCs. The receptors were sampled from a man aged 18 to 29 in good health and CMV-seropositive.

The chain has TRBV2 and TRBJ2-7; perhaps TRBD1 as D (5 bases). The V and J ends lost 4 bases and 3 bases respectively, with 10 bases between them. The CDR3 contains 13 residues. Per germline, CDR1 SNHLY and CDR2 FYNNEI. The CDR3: CASSVQGFYEQYF. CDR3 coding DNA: TGTGCCAGCAGTGTTCAGGGTTTCTACGAGCAGTACTTC.

In DNA, the CDR3 is TGCGCCAGCAGCTTGTCGCGAGAGACCCAGTACTTC. Amino acid sequence: CASSLSRETQYF. The chain employs TRBV5-1 and TRBJ2-5; D is undetermined. CDR1 and CDR2 (germline): SGHRS, YFSETQ. V was shortened by 1 base and J by 4 bases, with 5 bases between the two germline ends. The CDR3 covers 12 residues. The full variable domain, in which reference TRBV5-1 and TRBJ2-5 provide the parts outside the CDR3, is KAGVTQTPRYLIKTRGQQVTLSCSPISGHRSVSWYQQTPGQGLQFLFEYFSETQRNKGNFPGRFSGRQFSNSRSEMNVSTLELGDSALYLCASSLSRETQYFGPGTRLLVL.

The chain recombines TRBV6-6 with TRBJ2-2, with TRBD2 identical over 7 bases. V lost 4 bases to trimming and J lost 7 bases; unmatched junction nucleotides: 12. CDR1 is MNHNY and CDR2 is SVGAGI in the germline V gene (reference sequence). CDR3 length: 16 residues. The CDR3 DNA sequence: TGTGCCAGCAGTTCACTATTCGCGGGAGAGAGCGGGGAGCTGTTTTTT. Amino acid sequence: CASSSLFAGESGELFF.

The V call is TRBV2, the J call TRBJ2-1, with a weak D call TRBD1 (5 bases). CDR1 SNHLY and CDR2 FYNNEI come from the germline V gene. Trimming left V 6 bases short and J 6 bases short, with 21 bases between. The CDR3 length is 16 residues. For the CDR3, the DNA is TGTGCCAGCAGCCCATGGGCCCTGGAAGGGGTCAATGAGCAGTTCTTC. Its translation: CASSPWALEGVNEQFF. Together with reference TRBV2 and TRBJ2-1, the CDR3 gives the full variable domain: EPEVTQTPSHQVTQMGQEVILRCVPISNHLYFYWYRQILGQKVEFLVSFYNNEISEKSEIFDDQFSVERPDGSNFTLKIRSTKLEDSAMYFCASSPWALEGVNEQFFGPGTRLTVL.

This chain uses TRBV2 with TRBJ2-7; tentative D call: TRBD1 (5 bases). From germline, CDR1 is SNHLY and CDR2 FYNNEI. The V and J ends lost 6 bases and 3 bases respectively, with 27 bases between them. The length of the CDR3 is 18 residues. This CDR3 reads CASRPHGTDSQGIYEQYF. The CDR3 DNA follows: TGTGCCAGCAGGCCCCACGGCACAGATTCTCAGGGAATCTACGAGCAGTACTTC.

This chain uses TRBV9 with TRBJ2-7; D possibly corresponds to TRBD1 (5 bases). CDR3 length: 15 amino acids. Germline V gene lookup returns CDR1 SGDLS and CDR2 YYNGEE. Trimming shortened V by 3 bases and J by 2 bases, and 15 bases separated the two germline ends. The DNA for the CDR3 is TGTGCCAGCAGCGCGATGGGAACAGGTACCTACGAGCAGTACTTC. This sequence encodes CASSAMGTGTYEQYF.

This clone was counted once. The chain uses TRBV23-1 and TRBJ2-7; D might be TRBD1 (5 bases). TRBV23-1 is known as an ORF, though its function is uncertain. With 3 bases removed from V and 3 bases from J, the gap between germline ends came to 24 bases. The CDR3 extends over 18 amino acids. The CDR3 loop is CASSHKLQDEPSDYEQYF. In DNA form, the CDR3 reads TGCGCCAGCAGTCATAAACTACAGGACGAACCCTCCGACTACGAGCAGTACTTC.

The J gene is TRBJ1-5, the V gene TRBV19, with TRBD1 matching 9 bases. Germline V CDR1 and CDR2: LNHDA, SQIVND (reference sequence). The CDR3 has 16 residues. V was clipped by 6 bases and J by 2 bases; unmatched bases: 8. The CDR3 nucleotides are TGTGCCAGTAGCCCGAGTTGGGACAGGGGCAATCAGCCCCAGCATTTT. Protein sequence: CASSPSWDRGNQPQHF.

The CDR3 is CASSVVRGSEAFF. In DNA form, the CDR3 reads TGTGCCAGCAGCGTAGTCAGGGGATCTGAAGCTTTCTTT. This chain uses TRBV9 with TRBJ1-1; possibly TRBD1 for D (6 bases). The length of the CDR3 is 13 residues. Germline V CDR1 and CDR2: SGDLS, YYNGEE. V lost 0 bases and J lost 6, with 9 bases in between.

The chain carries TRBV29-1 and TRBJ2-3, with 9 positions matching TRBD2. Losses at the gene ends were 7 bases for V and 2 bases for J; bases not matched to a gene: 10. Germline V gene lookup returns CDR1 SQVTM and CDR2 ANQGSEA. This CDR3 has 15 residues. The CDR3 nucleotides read TGCAGCGCTATCCCGACTAGCGGACCCACAGATACGCAGTATTTT. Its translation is CSAIPTSGPTDTQYF.

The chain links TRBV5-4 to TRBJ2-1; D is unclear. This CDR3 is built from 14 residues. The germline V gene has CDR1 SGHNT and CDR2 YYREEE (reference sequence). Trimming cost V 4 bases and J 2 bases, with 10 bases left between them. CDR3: CASSPTGTYNEQFF. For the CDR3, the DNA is TGTGCCAGCAGCCCGACTGGGACCTACAATGAGCAGTTCTTC.

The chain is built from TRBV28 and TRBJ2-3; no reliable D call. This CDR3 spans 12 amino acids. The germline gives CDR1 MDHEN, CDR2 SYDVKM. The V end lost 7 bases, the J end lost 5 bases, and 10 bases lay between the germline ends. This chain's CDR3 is CASNDRLDTQYF. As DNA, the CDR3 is TGTGCCAGCAATGATCGGTTAGATACGCAGTATTTT.

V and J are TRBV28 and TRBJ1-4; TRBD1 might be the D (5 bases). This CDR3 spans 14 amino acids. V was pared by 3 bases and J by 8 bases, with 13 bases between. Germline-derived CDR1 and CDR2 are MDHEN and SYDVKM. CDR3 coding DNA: TGTGCCAGCAGTTTCTCCTGGACAACCGAAAAACTGTTTTTT. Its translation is CASSFSWTTEKLFF.

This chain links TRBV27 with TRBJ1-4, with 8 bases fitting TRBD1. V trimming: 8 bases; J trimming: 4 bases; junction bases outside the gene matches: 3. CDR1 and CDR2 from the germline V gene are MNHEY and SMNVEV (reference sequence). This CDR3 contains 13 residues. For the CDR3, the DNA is TGTGCCAGCTCCGACAGGGGTAATGAAAAACTGTTTTTT. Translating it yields CASSDRGNEKLFF.

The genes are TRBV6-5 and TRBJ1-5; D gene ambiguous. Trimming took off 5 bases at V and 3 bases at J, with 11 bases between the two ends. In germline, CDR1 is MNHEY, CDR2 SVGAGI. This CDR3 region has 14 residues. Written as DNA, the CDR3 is TGTGCCAGCAGTCGAGACGGTTACAATCAGCCCCAGCATTTT. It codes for CASSRDGYNQPQHF.

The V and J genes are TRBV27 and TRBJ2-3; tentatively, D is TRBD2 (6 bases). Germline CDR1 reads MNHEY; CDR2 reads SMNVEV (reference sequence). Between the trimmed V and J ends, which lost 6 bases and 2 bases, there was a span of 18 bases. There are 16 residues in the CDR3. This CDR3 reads CASSPGRLDFTDTQYF. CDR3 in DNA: TGTGCCAGCAGCCCGGGGCGACTAGACTTCACAGATACGCAGTATTTT.

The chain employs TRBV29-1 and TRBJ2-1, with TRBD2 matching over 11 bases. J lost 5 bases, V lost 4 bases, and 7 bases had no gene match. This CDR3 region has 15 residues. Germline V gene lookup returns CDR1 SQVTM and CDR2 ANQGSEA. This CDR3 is CSVAPRLAGHNEQFF. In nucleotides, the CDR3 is TGCAGCGTTGCACCAAGACTAGCGGGGCACAATGAGCAGTTCTTC.

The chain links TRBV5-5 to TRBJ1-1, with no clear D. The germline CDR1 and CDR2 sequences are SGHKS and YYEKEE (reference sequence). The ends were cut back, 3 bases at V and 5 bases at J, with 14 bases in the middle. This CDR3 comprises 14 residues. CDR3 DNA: TGTGCCAGCAGCTCAGCGAAGTGGGGTACTGAAGCTTTCTTT. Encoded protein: CASSSAKWGTEAFF.

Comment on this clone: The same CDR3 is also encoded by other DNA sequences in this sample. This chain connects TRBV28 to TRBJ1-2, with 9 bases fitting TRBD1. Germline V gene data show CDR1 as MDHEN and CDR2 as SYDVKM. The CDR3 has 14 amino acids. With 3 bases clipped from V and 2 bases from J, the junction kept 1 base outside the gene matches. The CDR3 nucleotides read TGTGCCAGCAGTTTGGGACAGGGCAACTATGGCTACACCTTC. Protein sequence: CASSLGQGNYGYTF.

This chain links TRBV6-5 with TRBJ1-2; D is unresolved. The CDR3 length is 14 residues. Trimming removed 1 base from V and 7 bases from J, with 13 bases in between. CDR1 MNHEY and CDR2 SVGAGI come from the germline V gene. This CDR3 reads CASSYFQASVGYTF. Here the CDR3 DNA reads TGTGCCAGCAGTTACTTTCAGGCGAGCGTTGGCTACACCTTC.

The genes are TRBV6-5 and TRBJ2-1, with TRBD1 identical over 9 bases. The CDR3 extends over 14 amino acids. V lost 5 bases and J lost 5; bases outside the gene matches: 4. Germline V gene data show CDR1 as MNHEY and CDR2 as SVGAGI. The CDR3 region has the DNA TGTGCCAGCAGTGTGGACAGGGGACACAATGAGCAGTTCTTC. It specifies CASSVDRGHNEQFF.